This passage covers 20 T cell receptor beta chains from one sample sequenced in a study of beta chain features in type 1 diabetes (dated by TCRdb to 2017 to 2018). What the research found in general, with its limitations: A moderate but significant shortening of TCRB CDR3 length was observed in type 1 diabetes patients in all four CD4+ subsets.

No cognate antigen is known for these TCRs. To prepare the library, the immunoSEQ multiplex PCR assay was applied. The entire amount of isolated RNA was reverse transcribed using the High Capacity cDNA Reverse Transcription Kit, so the sequenced TCRB transcripts were expressed ones. In TCRdb, the immuneACCESS table is reduced to in-frame sequences with V and J assigned. These tables do not hold every clone; where another copy was compared, an unresolved V gene accounts for under half, and the others remain unexplained. This sample holds roughly 340,000 clones; approximately 13% were observed only once. The ten largest clones capture over 0.014% of the sample. The sample was naive CD4+ T cells from blood. In light of the paper, this sample's cell subset or site label describes: true naive CD4+ T cells. The source of these receptors is a woman aged 18-35 years with type 1 diabetes.

This chain connects TRBV25-1 to TRBJ2-7; 11 bases are a match to TRBD1. Germline V gene sequence: CDR1 MGHDK, CDR2 SYGVNS. Losses at the gene ends were 4 bases for V and 4 bases for J; bases not matched to a gene: 0. The CDR3 is made up of 13 amino acids. CDR3 DNA: TGTGCCAGCAGTGGGGACAGGGGGTACGAGCAGTACTTC. It encodes CASSGDRGYEQYF.

The CDR3, as DNA: TGCGCCAGCAGCCAATCGACAGGCGGGTACACCGGGGAGCTGTTTTTT. Translated: CASSQSTGGYTGELFF. The chain links TRBV4-3 to TRBJ2-2; D is perhaps TRBD1 (6 bases). Trimming cost V 2 bases and J 3 bases, with 13 bases left between them. The length of the CDR3 is 16 residues. Germline CDR1 and CDR2: LGHNA and YSLEER.

This clone has a handful of counts. V and J are TRBV18 and TRBJ1-5; 7 bases map to TRBD1. The CDR3 is 15 amino acids. V lost 3 bases to trimming and J lost 8 bases; unmatched junction nucleotides: 10. Germline V gene sequence: CDR1 KGHSH, CDR2 LQKENI. CDR3 protein: CASSPLPNQGEPQHF. DNA for the CDR3: TGTGCCAGCTCACCCCTTCCCAATCAGGGGGAGCCCCAGCATTTT.

This clone showed up just a few times. The gene calls are TRBV6-6 and TRBJ2-5, with D possibly being TRBD1 (6 bases). CDR3 length: 14 residues. The ends were cut back, 6 bases at V and 1 base at J, with 12 bases in the middle. Per germline, CDR1 MNHNY and CDR2 SVGAGI (reference sequence). This chain's CDR3 is CASSQRDTQETQYF. In nucleotides, the CDR3 is TGTGCCAGCAGCCAGAGGGACACCCAAGAGACCCAGTACTTC.

This clone occurred a few times. The V call is TRBV5-1, the J call TRBJ2-1; TRBD2 matches 9 bases. After removal of 6 bases from V and 2 bases from J, the junction contained 6 bases not matched to a gene. Germline loops: CDR1 SGHRS, CDR2 YFSETQ. The CDR3 covers 15 residues. The CDR3 spells CASNWLAGTYNEQFF. CDR3 coding DNA: TGCGCCAGCAATTGGCTAGCGGGAACCTACAATGAGCAGTTCTTC.

V is TRBV2 and J is TRBJ2-1, with 7 positions matching TRBD2. Germline V gene lookup returns CDR1 SNHLY and CDR2 FYNNEI. V lost 8 bases, J lost 7 bases, and 11 bases stayed unmatched. The CDR3 contains 14 residues. The CDR3 loop reads CASQRAGNGNEQFF. The CDR3 DNA sequence: TGTGCCAGCCAGCGAGCGGGGAATGGGAATGAGCAGTTCTTC.

This clone showed up just a few times. V usage is TRBV18 and J usage is TRBJ1-2, with 8 bases matching TRBD1. This CDR3 spans 12 amino acids. Germline CDR1 and CDR2: KGHSH and LQKENI. V shed 2 bases, J shed 7 bases, and the junction held 0 bases outside the gene matches. The CDR3 reads CASSPGQGGYTF. In DNA form, the CDR3 reads TGTGCCAGCTCACCAGGACAGGGTGGCTACACCTTC.

The rearrangement uses TRBV5-1 and TRBJ2-5, with D tentatively TRBD1 (5 bases). The germline V gene has CDR1 SGHRS and CDR2 YFSETQ. The CDR3 runs to 14 residues. V dropped 2 bases and J dropped 5 bases, with 13 bases sitting between them. In DNA form, the CDR3 reads TGCGCCAGCAGCTTTCAGGGTTCGAGGGAGACCCAGTACTTC. Its translation is CASSFQGSRETQYF.

The V and J genes are TRBV9 and TRBJ2-2; D is ambiguous. CDR1 and CDR2 (germline): SGDLS, YYNGEE. This CDR3 has 13 residues. The germline V and J ends were trimmed by 4 bases and 7 bases, with 11 bases remaining between them. The CDR3 loop is CASSPRLSGELFF. CDR3 nucleotides: TGTGCCAGCAGCCCGCGACTGAGCGGGGAGCTGTTTTTT.

This clone was observed a few times. The chain has TRBV28 and TRBJ1-2; TRBD1 agrees at 7 bases. With V trimmed by 8 bases and J by 8 bases, 11 bases remained unmatched. The CDR3 extends over 13 amino acids. The germline CDR1 and CDR2 sequences are MDHEN and SYDVKM. CDR3 DNA sequence: TGTGCCAGCGAGTCAGGCCAGGGGGTGGGCTACACCTTC. Protein product: CASESGQGVGYTF.

This clone was seen more than once but under ten times. This chain links TRBV7-8 with TRBJ1-2, with D perhaps matching TRBD1 (6 bases). Germline assignment: CDR1 SGHVS and CDR2 FQNEAQ. This CDR3 comprises 13 residues. Trimming stripped 5 bases from V and 4 bases from J, with 11 bases between. CDR3 nucleotides: TGTGCCAGCAGCCTACAGGGATTCTATGGCTACACCTTC. This codes for CASSLQGFYGYTF.

This clone was observed a handful of times. This chain uses TRBV14 with TRBJ2-1, with 10 bases identical to TRBD2. The CDR3 extends over 17 amino acids. The germline V gene has CDR1 SGHDN and CDR2 FVKESK. The trim removed 2 bases at V and 7 bases at J, leaving 11 bases unmatched. This CDR3 reads CASSQNSGRAIRNEQFF. CDR3 in DNA: TGTGCCAGCAGCCAAAACAGCGGGAGGGCCATAAGGAATGAGCAGTTCTTC.

This sequence joins TRBV4-1 and TRBJ1-1; TRBD1 aligns across 10 bases. With 1 base clipped from V and 5 bases from J, the junction kept 4 bases outside the gene matches. Germline values: CDR1 MGHRA, CDR2 YSYEKL. This CDR3 is 15 amino acids long. The CDR3 is CASSQATGGRTEAFF. The CDR3 DNA is TGCGCCAGCAGCCAAGCGACAGGGGGCCGGACTGAAGCTTTCTTT.

The sample holds a few counts of this clone. The V call is TRBV11-1, the J call TRBJ1-1; D might be TRBD1 (5 bases). The V end was cut by 8 bases, the J end by 1 base, with 11 bases between. Germline-derived CDR1 and CDR2 are SGHAT and FQDESV (reference sequence). This CDR3 region has 13 residues. CDR3 DNA sequence: TGTGCCAGCGCCCCGGGGGGGAACACTGAAGCTTTCTTT. It is translated as CASAPGGNTEAFF.

V is TRBV7-2 and J is TRBJ1-2, with D unclear. This CDR3 spans 15 amino acids. V lost 1 base and J lost 4, with 13 bases in between. Germline values: CDR1 SGHTA, CDR2 FQGNSA. DNA for the CDR3: TGTGCCAGCAGCTTAGTATGGGCGTTCACCTATGGCTACACCTTC. The encoded protein is CASSLVWAFTYGYTF.

This clone was counted only a few times. The chain has TRBV19 and TRBJ2-6; no definite D call. V was clipped by 6 bases and J by 0 bases, with 3 bases between them. The germline V gene encodes CDR1 LNHDA and CDR2 SQIVND (reference sequence). The CDR3 has 13 amino acids. The CDR3 DNA reads TGTGCCAGTAGGGCCTCTGGGGCCAACGTCCTGACTTTC. Translated, it gives CASRASGANVLTF.

The CDR3, as DNA: TGTGCCACCAGCGAACACACGATACCGAACACCGGGGAGCTGTTTTTT. Residues: CATSEHTIPNTGELFF. This chain connects TRBV15 to TRBJ2-2; D is undetermined. The CDR3 length is 16 residues. Germline V gene lookup returns CDR1 LNHNV and CDR2 YYDKDF (reference sequence). V was shortened by 5 bases and J by 0 bases, with 13 bases between the two germline ends.

The rearrangement uses TRBV7-2 and TRBJ2-5, with D perhaps matching TRBD2 (5 bases). The V gene's germline CDR1 is SGHTA and CDR2 FQGNSA. CDR3 length: 15 amino acids. Trimming cost V 5 bases and J 5 bases, with 18 bases left between them. The CDR3 bases are TGTGCCAGCAGCCCCAGAGCGGCTCCGGGGGAGACCCAGTACTTC. Amino acids: CASSPRAAPGETQYF.

Concerning this clone itself: A junction end diverges from the germline sequence, so it may reflect a read error. The rearrangement links TRBV6-1 to TRBJ2-4; TRBD2 matches at 11 bases. The CDR3 runs 13 residues. CDR1 is MNHNS, CDR2 SASEGT, per germline. In nucleotides, the CDR3 is TGTGCCAGCAGTGAAGCGGGACTAGCGGTAATCGACTTC. It encodes CASSEAGLAVIDF.

In its sample, this clone was seen a few times. V is TRBV30 and J is TRBJ2-7, with 10 nucleotides matching TRBD1. Germline CDR1 is GTSNPN and CDR2 is SVGIG (reference sequence). CDR3 length equals 13 residues. V trimming: 0 bases; J trimming: 7 bases; junction bases outside the gene matches: 3. CDR3 bases: TGTGCCTGGAGTGTCGGACAGGGGGGAGAGCAGTACGTC. Amino acid sequence: CAWSVGQGGEQYV.